These 16 T cell receptor beta chains share one sample of origin, sequenced in a study of T cell repertoires in ileal Crohn's disease. The protocol was immunoSEQ multiplex PCR, while the TCRdb copy is restricted to in-frame clones and leaves out a portion. The repertoire holds 9,500 to 15,000 clones, with 75% to 90% as singletons. Regarding time point: neoterminal ileum biopsy at postoperative endoscopy, about 6 months after surgery. Sequencing was carried out using ileal tissue. The receptor set was obtained from an adult with Crohn's disease.

This chain connects TRBV2 to TRBJ1-4; TRBD1 matches 8 bases. V lost 4 bases to trimming and J lost 5 bases; unmatched junction nucleotides: 6. The CDR3 is made up of 15 amino acids. Germline V CDR1 and CDR2: SNHLY, FYNNEI. The CDR3 loop reads CASSGGTGRNEKLFF. CDR3 DNA: TGTGCCAGCAGTGGGGGGACAGGTCGCAATGAAAAACTGTTTTTT.

The chain uses TRBV14 and TRBJ1-1, with D hard to call. The CDR3 is 14 amino acids. V was trimmed by 4 bases and J by 4 bases, leaving 13 bases between them. Germline CDR1 and CDR2: SGHDN and FVKESK. CDR3 nucleotides: TGTGCCAGCAGCCCAAACGCGGGGAGCACTGAAGCTTTCTTT. Translating gives CASSPNAGSTEAFF.

The chain links TRBV4-2 to TRBJ1-3; tentatively, D is TRBD1 (6 bases). V lost 0 bases and J 0 bases, leaving 9 bases between the germline ends. The germline V gene has CDR1 LGHNA and CDR2 YNFKEQ. CDR3 size: 16 residues. The CDR3 DNA sequence: TGTGCCAGCAGCCAAGATTGGACAGACTCTGGAAACACCATATATTTT. Protein: CASSQDWTDSGNTIYF.

J is TRBJ1-1 and V is TRBV5-1; D possibly corresponds to TRBD1 (5 bases). V shed 2 bases and J shed 4 bases, with 12 bases lying between them. There are 14 residues in the CDR3. Germline V lookup: CDR1 SGHRS, CDR2 YFSETQ. The CDR3: CASSLDPGSTEAFF. CDR3 bases: TGCGCCAGCAGCTTAGATCCAGGGTCCACTGAAGCTTTCTTT.

The chain recombines TRBV27 with TRBJ2-7, with 8 bases fitting TRBD2. J gave up 5 bases and V 5 bases, and 20 bases lay outside the gene matches. This CDR3 is 18 amino acids long. Germline CDR1 is MNHEY and CDR2 is SMNVEV (reference sequence). The CDR3 loop is CASSPQPYLIAGTHEQYF. The CDR3 DNA sequence: TGTGCCAGCAGTCCTCAACCCTACTTAATAGCGGGAACCCACGAGCAGTACTTC.

The chain links TRBV5-6 to TRBJ1-4, with TRBD1 matching over 9 bases. J was trimmed by 0 bases and V by 2 bases; bases with no gene match: 5. The CDR3 runs to 17 residues. Germline loops: CDR1 SGHDT, CDR2 YYEEEE. The CDR3 DNA is TGTGCCAGCAGCTTTAGACAGGGGGGGACAACTAATGAAAAACTGTTTTTT. Translation: CASSFRQGGTTNEKLFF.

By its share, this clone is large. This chain's CDR3 is CASSYDDRGKLFF. DNA for the CDR3: TGTGCCAGCAGTTACGACGACAGGGGAAAACTGTTTTTT. V usage is TRBV6-5 and J usage is TRBJ1-4; 8 bases match TRBD1. Germline loops: CDR1 MNHEY, CDR2 SVGAGI. Trimming cost V 2 bases and J 10 bases; bases outside gene matches: 3. The CDR3 is 13 residues long.

The V call is TRBV23-1, the J call TRBJ2-1; 10 bases align to TRBD2. TRBV23-1 is an ORF for which the function is uncertain. CDR3 length: 16 amino acids. After removal of 4 bases from V and 3 bases from J, the junction contained 6 bases not matched to a gene. The CDR3 DNA follows: TGCGCCAGCAGTCTCCTTAGCGGGAGGCACTACAATGAGCAGTTCTTC. This sequence encodes CASSLLSGRHYNEQFF.

The chain joins TRBV11-3 to TRBJ2-2; 10 nucleotides align to TRBD1. Trimming cost V 4 bases and J 5 bases; bases outside gene matches: 4. Germline V gene sequence: CDR1 SGHNT, CDR2 YENEEA. The CDR3 runs to 15 residues. The CDR3 bases are TGTGCCAGCAGCTGGGACAGGGGAGGAACCGGGGAGCTGTTTTTT. It codes for CASSWDRGGTGELFF.

The V gene is TRBV6-1, the J gene TRBJ1-2, with D uncertain. Trimming took off 7 bases at V and 7 bases at J, with 22 bases between the two ends. The CDR3 consists of 15 residues. Germline CDR1 reads MNHNS; CDR2 reads SASEGT. CDR3 in DNA: TGTGCCAGCACCCTAGAGGGAGGGTATTTTATTGGCTACACCTTC. Translating gives CASTLEGGYFIGYTF.

The rearrangement joins TRBV5-1 to TRBJ2-3; 7 positions match TRBD2. CDR1 is SGHRS, CDR2 YFSETQ, per germline. This CDR3 has 15 amino acids. Germline trimming cut 4 bases from V and 4 bases from J; bases unmatched to any gene: 9. The CDR3 sequence is CASSRALAHPDTQYF. In nucleotides, the CDR3 is TGCGCCAGCAGCCGGGCACTAGCGCACCCAGATACGCAGTATTTT.

The genes are TRBV20-1 and TRBJ2-7; D gene ambiguous. Germline loops: CDR1 DFQATT, CDR2 SNEGSKA (reference sequence). CDR3 length: 11 amino acids. Trimming left V 2 bases short and J 4 bases short, with 6 bases between. DNA of the CDR3: TGCAGTGCTAGACAGGAATACGAGCAGTACTTC. Translating it yields CSARQEYEQYF.

This chain links TRBV18 with TRBJ2-1; D is perhaps TRBD2 (6 bases). Germline loops: CDR1 KGHSH, CDR2 LQKENI. Trimming left V 2 bases short and J 5 bases short, with 7 bases between. The length of the CDR3 is 13 residues. The DNA for the CDR3 is TGTGCCAGCTCACCAGGGGGGAACAATGAGCAGTTCTTC. Its protein product is CASSPGGNNEQFF.

The rearrangement uses TRBV6-1 and TRBJ2-1; possible D gene TRBD2, 7 bases. The germline V gene encodes CDR1 MNHNS and CDR2 SASEGT. V was pared by 3 bases and J by 3 bases, with 12 bases between. The CDR3 runs 15 residues. The CDR3 DNA reads as TGTGCCAGCAGTGATCGCGGGGGCTACTACAATGAGCAGTTCTTC. It codes for CASSDRGGYYNEQFF.

The J gene is TRBJ1-2, the V gene TRBV7-3; TRBD1 might be the D (6 bases). The CDR3 is 14 residues long. The germline V and J ends were trimmed by 1 base and 4 bases, with 10 bases remaining between them. CDR1 and CDR2 from the germline V gene are SGHTA and FQGTGA. The CDR3 protein is CASSLNPGAYGYTF. DNA for the CDR3: TGTGCCAGCAGCTTAAACCCAGGGGCCTATGGCTACACCTTC.

The V call is TRBV2, the J call TRBJ2-6, with D perhaps matching TRBD2 (5 bases). V shed 11 bases and J shed 1 base, with 12 bases lying between them. The CDR3 contains 14 residues. The germline CDR1 and CDR2 sequences are SNHLY and FYNNEI. Written as DNA, the CDR3 is TGTGCCGGGCGATGGACTTCTGGGGCCAACGTCCTGACTTTC. This gives the protein CAGRWTSGANVLTF.